Listed below are T cell receptor beta chains from one sample, sequenced in a study of T-cell memory formation after mild COVID-19. TCRdb ran MiXCR on the 5' RACE reads and lists one entry per CDR3 protein. The data contain some 130,000 distinct CDR3 sequences, roughly 15% of them singletons. Sequenced: PBMCs or a T cell subset sorted from them (not recorded which). The receptors shown here come from an adult woman who had mild COVID-19 (a few samples of this study predate the infection). Cell type and time point are not known. CDR3s include the opening cysteine and the closing phenylalanine or tryptophan. The order of the fields is CDR3 length, D gene, clone size, J gene, V gene, CDR3 DNA, CDR3 protein. A D gene is named only where the DNA matches it firmly. Clone size is given for some rows only: seen once, a few or many times, or a class if the clone is expanded.

cdr3_length: 15; d_call: .; clone_size: .; j_call: TRBJ2-1; v_call: TRBV7-2; cdr3_nt: TGTGCCAGCACCCCTGATTACAGCTCCTACAATGAGCAGTTCTTC; cdr3_aa: CASTPDYSSYNEQFF
cdr3_length: 14; d_call: TRBD2; clone_size: .; j_call: TRBJ2-7; v_call: TRBV27; cdr3_nt: TGTGCCAGCAGTTTAAGGTGGGAGGGCCCCGAGCAGTACTTC; cdr3_aa: CASSLRWEGPEQYF
cdr3_length: 17; d_call: TRBD2; clone_size: few; j_call: TRBJ2-3; v_call: TRBV6-6; cdr3_nt: TGTGCCAGCAATCCGGGGGGGACTACCAGAGCCACAGATACGCAGTATTTT; cdr3_aa: CASNPGGTTRATDTQYF
cdr3_length: 14; d_call: .; clone_size: .; j_call: TRBJ2-4; v_call: TRBV3-1; cdr3_nt: TGTGCCAGCAGCCATAGACAGAACAAAAACATTCAGTACTTC; cdr3_aa: CASSHRQNKNIQYF
cdr3_length: 12; d_call: TRBD1; clone_size: .; j_call: TRBJ2-5; v_call: TRBV29-1; cdr3_nt: TGCAGCGACCGGACAGGGGGAGAGACCCAGTACTTC; cdr3_aa: CSDRTGGETQYF
cdr3_length: 13; d_call: .; clone_size: .; j_call: TRBJ1-1; v_call: TRBV2; cdr3_nt: TGTGCCAGCAGTGAAGCAGACTACGCTGAAGCTTTCTTT; cdr3_aa: CASSEADYAEAFF
cdr3_length: 12; d_call: .; clone_size: few; j_call: TRBJ2-7; v_call: TRBV7-3; cdr3_nt: TGTGCCAGCAGCTCGGGGTTTGGCGAGCAGTACTTC; cdr3_aa: CASSSGFGEQYF
cdr3_length: 13; d_call: .; clone_size: few; j_call: TRBJ2-2; v_call: TRBV20-1; cdr3_nt: TGCAGTGCTATCCATACGAACACCGGGGAGCTGTTTTTT; cdr3_aa: CSAIHTNTGELFF
cdr3_length: 13; d_call: .; clone_size: .; j_call: TRBJ2-7; v_call: TRBV13; cdr3_nt: TGTGCCAGCAGCTTGGGCGGGCGCTACGAGCAGTACTTC; cdr3_aa: CASSLGGRYEQYF
cdr3_length: 14; d_call: .; clone_size: .; j_call: TRBJ1-1; v_call: TRBV7-2; cdr3_nt: TGTGCCAGCAGCTTATGGGTGGGGGGCACTGAAGCTTTCTTT; cdr3_aa: CASSLWVGGTEAFF
cdr3_length: 16; d_call: TRBD1; clone_size: .; j_call: TRBJ2-1; v_call: TRBV5-4; cdr3_nt: TGTGCCAGCAGCTCCGACGGACAGGGCTCCTACAATGAGCAGTTCTTC; cdr3_aa: CASSSDGQGSYNEQFF
cdr3_length: 14; d_call: .; clone_size: .; j_call: TRBJ1-1; v_call: TRBV4-3; cdr3_nt: TGCGCCAGCAGCCTTAATTCCCGGCGGACTGAAGCTTTCTTT; cdr3_aa: CASSLNSRRTEAFF
cdr3_length: 11; d_call: .; clone_size: many; j_call: TRBJ2-7; v_call: TRBV29-1; cdr3_nt: TGCAGCGTTGAAGATCCCTACGAGCAGTACTTC; cdr3_aa: CSVEDPYEQYF
cdr3_length: 11; d_call: .; clone_size: .; j_call: TRBJ1-1; v_call: TRBV20-1; cdr3_nt: TGCAGTGCGACAGGGAACACTGAAGCTTTCTTT; cdr3_aa: CSATGNTEAFF
cdr3_length: 13; d_call: .; clone_size: .; j_call: TRBJ2-7; v_call: TRBV11-2; cdr3_nt: TGTGCCAGCAGCTTACTGCATACCTACGAGCAGTACTTC; cdr3_aa: CASSLLHTYEQYF
cdr3_length: 16; d_call: TRBD2; clone_size: .; j_call: TRBJ2-7; v_call: TRBV5-4; cdr3_nt: TGTGCCAGCAGCCCGGTGGGAGGCGGGAGTAACTACGAGCAGTACTTC; cdr3_aa: CASSPVGGGSNYEQYF
cdr3_length: 17; d_call: TRBD2; clone_size: few; j_call: TRBJ2-3; v_call: TRBV7-9; cdr3_nt: TGTGCCAGCAGCCCACGGAAAGCGGGACCCTCCCGGGATACGCAGTATTTT; cdr3_aa: CASSPRKAGPSRDTQYF
cdr3_length: 12; d_call: TRBD2; clone_size: many; j_call: TRBJ2-1; v_call: TRBV12-3/TRBV12-4; cdr3_nt: TGTGCCAGCAGCCGGAGGACTAGAGAGCAGTTCTTC; cdr3_aa: CASSRRTREQFF
cdr3_length: 15; d_call: .; clone_size: .; j_call: TRBJ2-1; v_call: TRBV5-1; cdr3_nt: TGCGCCAGCAGCTTGGAGGGAAACTCCTACAATGAGCAGTTCTTC; cdr3_aa: CASSLEGNSYNEQFF
cdr3_length: 15; d_call: .; clone_size: few; j_call: TRBJ2-7; v_call: TRBV20-1; cdr3_nt: TGCAGTGCCTCTAGAGAAGAGGGCCTCTGGGGCGAGCAGTACTTC; cdr3_aa: CSASREEGLWGEQYF
cdr3_length: 14; d_call: .; clone_size: few; j_call: TRBJ2-2; v_call: TRBV29-1; cdr3_nt: TGCAGCACCTCGGAAAAGCGGAACACCGGGGAGCTGTTTTTT; cdr3_aa: CSTSEKRNTGELFF
cdr3_length: 14; d_call: .; clone_size: few; j_call: TRBJ2-1; v_call: TRBV11-2; cdr3_nt: TGTGCCAGCAGCTTGGGTCCCTCCTACAATGAGCAGTTCTTC; cdr3_aa: CASSLGPSYNEQFF
cdr3_length: 12; d_call: .; clone_size: many; j_call: TRBJ2-1; v_call: TRBV12-3/TRBV12-4; cdr3_nt: TGTGCCAGCAGGGGGCCGGCCAATGAGCAGTTCTTC; cdr3_aa: CASRGPANEQFF
cdr3_length: 17; d_call: TRBD1; clone_size: .; j_call: TRBJ2-1; v_call: TRBV24-1; cdr3_nt: TGTGCCACCAGTGATTTGGTGGGACAGGGGGGGGGCAATGAGCAGTTCTTC; cdr3_aa: CATSDLVGQGGGNEQFF
cdr3_length: 16; d_call: TRBD1; clone_size: .; j_call: TRBJ2-3; v_call: TRBV7-9; cdr3_nt: TGTGCCAGCAGCCCGCAACCGGGACAGGGGACAGATACGCAGTATTTT; cdr3_aa: CASSPQPGQGTDTQYF
cdr3_length: 13; d_call: .; clone_size: .; j_call: TRBJ2-2; v_call: TRBV12-3/TRBV12-4; cdr3_nt: TGTGCCAGCAGATTTCCAGGATCCGGGGAGCTGTTTTTT; cdr3_aa: CASRFPGSGELFF
cdr3_length: 16; d_call: TRBD2; clone_size: .; j_call: TRBJ2-1; v_call: TRBV29-1; cdr3_nt: TGCAGCGTCGCGAGTGGTAGCGGGAGGCCCTACAATGAGCAGTTCTTC; cdr3_aa: CSVASGSGRPYNEQFF
cdr3_length: 15; d_call: .; clone_size: few; j_call: TRBJ1-2; v_call: TRBV7-2; cdr3_nt: TGTGCCAGCAGCTTAGCAGGGTCCCCTAACTATGGCTACACCTTC; cdr3_aa: CASSLAGSPNYGYTF
cdr3_length: 14; d_call: .; clone_size: .; j_call: TRBJ1-1; v_call: TRBV12-3/TRBV12-4; cdr3_nt: TGTGCCAGCAGCCTCAGGGCCTCGAACACTGAAGCTTTCTTT; cdr3_aa: CASSLRASNTEAFF
cdr3_length: 14; d_call: .; clone_size: .; j_call: TRBJ2-3; v_call: TRBV7-9; cdr3_nt: TGTGCCAGCAGAAGATCAGGGGGCACAGATACGCAGTATTTT; cdr3_aa: CASRRSGGTDTQYF
cdr3_length: 16; d_call: .; clone_size: few; j_call: TRBJ2-2; v_call: TRBV6-4; cdr3_nt: TGTGCCAGCAGTGACTCGAGGGGTTCGAACACCGGGGAGCTGTTTTTT; cdr3_aa: CASSDSRGSNTGELFF
cdr3_length: 16; d_call: .; clone_size: few; j_call: TRBJ1-2; v_call: TRBV29-1; cdr3_nt: TGCAGCGTCCCCACATTTGTGGAGTTTTCGGGCTATGGCTACACCTTC; cdr3_aa: CSVPTFVEFSGYGYTF
cdr3_length: 15; d_call: TRBD1; clone_size: .; j_call: TRBJ1-5; v_call: TRBV2; cdr3_nt: TGTGCCAGCATGAAAGGACAGGGCGGGAATCAGCCCCAGCATTTT; cdr3_aa: CASMKGQGGNQPQHF
cdr3_length: 15; d_call: .; clone_size: .; j_call: TRBJ2-2; v_call: TRBV7-2; cdr3_nt: TGTGCCAGCAGCTTAGTTTCCGGGAACACCGGGGAGCTGTTTTTT; cdr3_aa: CASSLVSGNTGELFF
cdr3_length: 15; d_call: TRBD2; clone_size: .; j_call: TRBJ2-3; v_call: TRBV14; cdr3_nt: TGTGCCAGCAGCCAATCTAGCGGGGGCACAGATACGCAGTATTTT; cdr3_aa: CASSQSSGGTDTQYF
cdr3_length: 12; d_call: .; clone_size: .; j_call: TRBJ1-1; v_call: TRBV29-1; cdr3_nt: TGCAGCGTTGAAGCAGGGAACACTGAAGCTTTCTTT; cdr3_aa: CSVEAGNTEAFF
cdr3_length: 14; d_call: .; clone_size: .; j_call: TRBJ1-2; v_call: TRBV24-1; cdr3_nt: TGTGCCACCAGTGATCCCTTCCTGGGGTATGGCTACACCTTC; cdr3_aa: CATSDPFLGYGYTF
cdr3_length: 15; d_call: .; clone_size: once; j_call: TRBJ2-3; v_call: TRBV12-3/TRBV12-4; cdr3_nt: TGTGCCAGCACCCTAAGGGGGGGGTTCACAGATACGCAGTATTTT; cdr3_aa: CASTLRGGFTDTQYF
cdr3_length: 14; d_call: .; clone_size: .; j_call: TRBJ2-7; v_call: TRBV29-1; cdr3_nt: TGCAGCGTTGTGTGGGGGTCCGACCCCTACGAGCAGTACTTC; cdr3_aa: CSVVWGSDPYEQYF
cdr3_length: 14; d_call: TRBD1; clone_size: .; j_call: TRBJ2-7; v_call: TRBV5-1; cdr3_nt: TGCGCCAGCAGCACCGGACAGGGGGCTGACGAGCAGTACTTC; cdr3_aa: CASSTGQGADEQYF
cdr3_length: 16; d_call: .; clone_size: .; j_call: TRBJ2-7; v_call: TRBV10-3; cdr3_nt: TGTGCCATCAGGGGAGGAGGCGTCAGGGGCTCCTACGAGCAGTACTTC; cdr3_aa: CAIRGGGVRGSYEQYF
cdr3_length: 13; d_call: .; clone_size: few; j_call: TRBJ1-1; v_call: TRBV20-1; cdr3_nt: TGCAGTGCTCCAGACAGCGAACACACTGAAGCTTTCTTT; cdr3_aa: CSAPDSEHTEAFF
cdr3_length: 15; d_call: TRBD2; clone_size: few; j_call: TRBJ2-1; v_call: TRBV4-3; cdr3_nt: TGCGCCAGCAGCCTCCGGGAGGGCTCCTACAATGAGCAGTTCTTC; cdr3_aa: CASSLREGSYNEQFF